Each of the 6 T cell receptor beta chains below was sequenced from the same sample in a study of identical twins. TCRdb re-called the 5' RACE reads with MiXCR, one entry per CDR3 protein. This sample has about 690,000 distinct CDR3 sequences, with around 6.1% found just once. Sequenced sample: naive T cells sorted from blood. All receptors derive from a young man in good health.

Ten or more counts support this clonotype. V gene TRBV12-3 or TRBV12-4 combines with J gene TRBJ1-6; 7 bases are shared with TRBD1. V lost 5 bases to trimming and J lost 11 bases; unmatched junction nucleotides: 6. The CDR3 length is 13 residues. The CDR3 here is CASSPGQVAPLHF. The CDR3 nucleotides read TGTGCCAGCAGTCCAGGACAGGTAGCACCCCTCCACTTT.

This clonotype was seen at least ten times. The chain combines TRBV28 with TRBJ2-7; D tentatively fits TRBD1 or TRBD2 (5 bases each). Between the trimmed V and J ends, which lost 6 bases and 0 bases, there was a span of 9 bases. The germline gives CDR1 MDHEN, CDR2 SYDVKM. The CDR3 loop spans 13 amino acids. CDR3 DNA: TGTGCCAGCAGACTCGGGGCCTCCTACGAGCAGTACTTC. This encodes CASRLGASYEQYF.

In this sample, this clonotype turned up many times. Compared with germline, one end of the junction differs, possibly owing to a read error. CDR3 nucleotides: TGTGCCAGCAGTCTCGGGCCTCAAGAGACCCAGTACTTC. Protein product: CASSLGPQETQYF. The chain uses TRBV5-1 and TRBJ2-5; D gene ambiguous. Germline lookup yields CDR1 SGHRS and CDR2 YFSETQ. This CDR3 has 13 residues.

This clonotype occurred a few times. The chain joins TRBV11-2 to TRBJ2-6; tentative D call: TRBD1 (5 bases). This CDR3 has 16 amino acids. V was pared by 1 base and J by 3 bases, with 10 bases between. Germline V gene data show CDR1 as SGHAT and CDR2 as FQNNGV. CDR3 protein: CASSLVQGIGANVLTF. The CDR3 DNA is TGTGCCAGCAGCTTAGTGCAGGGAATTGGGGCCAACGTCCTGACTTTC.

This CDR3 reads CSASTSGRFDEQFF. The CDR3 DNA sequence: TGCAGTGCTTCGACTAGCGGGAGATTCGATGAGCAGTTCTTC. The chain employs TRBV20-1 and TRBJ2-1; 12 bases are shared with TRBD2. Germline trimming cut 5 bases from V and 8 bases from J; bases unmatched to any gene: 7. Germline V lookup: CDR1 DFQATT, CDR2 SNEGSKA (reference sequence). CDR3 length: 14 residues.

This clonotype was seen a handful of times. V and J are TRBV27 and TRBJ2-7; 10 positions match TRBD2. Unmatched junction bases numbered 15, after V lost 3 bases and J lost 7 bases. Germline CDR1 MNHEY, CDR2 SMNVEV (reference sequence). There are 17 residues in the CDR3. CDR3 sequence: CASSFTGLAGESREQYF. The CDR3 region has the DNA TGTGCCAGCAGTTTTACCGGGCTAGCGGGAGAGAGTAGAGAGCAGTACTTC.